This TCR beta chain was found in a study of T-cell reconstitution after alpha-beta-depleted transplantation in children. Study observations and caveats: At one year after transplant, newly produced T cells mostly accounted for T-cell counts and diversity. About two months after transplant, alpha-beta T cells reportedly came from several hundred expanded graft clones.

This clonotype was counted at least ten times. The antigen is undetermined. Germline V gene lookup returns CDR1 SGHRS and CDR2 YFSETQ. CDR3 length equals 14 residues. V lost 2 bases and J lost 5; bases outside the gene matches: 6. Preparation of the TCRbeta library used unique molecular identifiers. Using its own MiXCR run on the PCR reads, TCRdb lists one record per CDR3 protein. Here the sample spans roughly 300,000 distinct CDR3 sequences, approximately 10% being singletons. This receptor was identified in a male patient between 2 and 10 years old who had a stem cell transplant for chronic granulomatous disease, so the T cells may come from the graft donor. The sample in question was peripheral blood, obtained 180 days after TCRalphabeta/CD19-depleted stem cell transplant. The chain employs TRBV5-1 and TRBJ1-2, with 7 bases identical to TRBD1. The CDR3 loop is CASSFKGQQYGYTF. DNA for the CDR3: TGCGCCAGCAGCTTTAAGGGACAGCAATATGGCTACACCTTC.